The sequence of this TCR beta chain was determined in a study of beta chain features in type 1 diabetes. Overall study results and limits: In every one of the four CD4+ subsets, TCRB CDR3s were moderately but significantly shorter in Type 1 diabetes patients. It was not settled here whether HLA type affects TCRB rearrangement. Cells carrying high TCR expression could end up over-represented when cDNA is sequenced.

Since all of the isolated RNA was reverse transcribed, expressed TCRB transcripts were what got sequenced. The assay was immunoSEQ multiplex PCR, and TCRdb's table has in-frame clones only and misses some. This table has approximately 150,000 clones, roughly 10% appearing once. The V end lost 5 bases, the J end lost 2 bases, and 18 bases lay between the germline ends. The germline V gene encodes CDR1 LNHDA and CDR2 SQIVND (reference sequence). The CDR3 spans 16 residues. All of the sorted populations showed purity greater than 95%. This clone came up a few times. Its target is unknown. V is TRBV19 and J is TRBJ1-2; D not resolved. The sequencing input was central memory CD4+ T cells from blood. This receptor was identified in a man under 40 with type 1 diabetes. The chain's CDR3 is CASSPRGHEANYGYTF. In DNA, the CDR3 is TGTGCCAGTAGTCCCAGAGGCCACGAAGCAAACTATGGCTACACCTTC.